This TCR beta chain was sequenced in a study of T-cell reconstitution after alpha-beta-depleted transplantation in children. Study outcomes and limitations: The authors attributed T-cell counts and diversity one year after transplant mostly to newly produced T cells. Several hundred rapidly expanded clones from non-depleted graft cells reportedly supplied alpha-beta T cells about two months post-transplant.

Concerning this clonotype: Antigen: not known.

The trim removed 10 bases at V and 4 bases at J, leaving 12 bases unmatched. Germline V gene data show CDR1 as SGHNT and CDR2 as YENEEA. This CDR3 region has 17 residues. Using unique molecular identifiers, the investigators prepared the TCRbeta library. TCRdb re-called the PCR reads through MiXCR, storing one row per CDR3 protein. The repertoire includes 700,000 to 950,000 distinct CDR3 sequences, roughly 15% of them detected once, and approximately 4.5% sits in the top ten. The chain uses TRBV11-3 and TRBJ2-6; 11 bases align to TRBD1. The material sequenced was PBMCs, mostly from graft donor cells, taken 360 days after TCRalphabeta/CD19-depleted stem cell transplant. This TCR was sampled from a male patient aged 10 to 17 who had a stem cell transplant for acute lymphoblastic leukemia, so the T cells may come from the graft donor. For the CDR3, the DNA is TGTGCCACCGGACCGGGACAGGGGGTGCCCGGGGCCAACGTCCTGACTTTC. It is translated as CATGPGQGVPGANVLTF.